This is a list of T cell receptor beta chains from one sample in a study of cytomegalovirus exposure and HLA in healthy donors. Assay used: immunoSEQ multiplex PCR; TCRdb lists only in-frame clones, some missing. In total, the table holds approximately 110,000 clones. The sequenced sample consisted of PBMCs. The receptors were gathered from a man aged 18 to 29 in good health and CMV-seronegative. Both conserved end residues are part of each CDR3.

V gene	J gene	CDR3 protein
TRBV30	TRBJ2-3	CAWSALYDTQYF
TRBV9	TRBJ2-7	CASSAGGGMGYEQYF
TRBV9	TRBJ2-1	CASSPPGGGMYEQFF
TRBV11-2	TRBJ2-1	CASSLRSGQGRDEQFF
TRBV5-1	TRBJ1-5	CASSLIAGNQPQNF
TRBV14	TRBJ1-1	CASSQLTGGSTEAFF
TRBV7-8	TRBJ1-5	CASSLERGQPQHF
TRBV5-1	TRBJ1-6	CASSFFLQGHLNSPLHF
TRBV9	TRBJ2-7	CASSVGGTDLSYEQYF
TRBV15	TRBJ1-1	CATSRDISGLEAFF
TRBV6-1	TRBJ1-1	CASRTQGARTEAFF
TRBV5-1	TRBJ1-1	CASSLGTQGEAFF
TRBV6-1	TRBJ2-7	CASTSGSYEQYF
TRBV5-1	TRBJ2-2	CASSLEPGELFF
TRBV14	TRBJ1-2	CASSQGGVVGYTF
TRBV7-9	.	CASSLPLVEQYF
TRBV30	TRBJ1-2	CAWRGKPGQAIYGYTF
TRBV30	TRBJ1-6	CAWSVLASGNSPLHF
TRBV5-1	TRBJ1-6	CASSLQFGSPLHF
TRBV27	TRBJ2-5	CASSILASPQETQYF
TRBV19	TRBJ2-7	CASSSNILEQYF
TRBV18	TRBJ2-1	CASSPRLADNYNEQFF
TRBV2	TRBJ1-2	CASSERQYGYTF
TRBV4-1	TRBJ1-4	CASSQTPNSVNQEKLFF
TRBV7-2	TRBJ1-2	CASSLTRASGTF
TRBV7-2	TRBJ2-1	CASSEGLAGYNEQFF